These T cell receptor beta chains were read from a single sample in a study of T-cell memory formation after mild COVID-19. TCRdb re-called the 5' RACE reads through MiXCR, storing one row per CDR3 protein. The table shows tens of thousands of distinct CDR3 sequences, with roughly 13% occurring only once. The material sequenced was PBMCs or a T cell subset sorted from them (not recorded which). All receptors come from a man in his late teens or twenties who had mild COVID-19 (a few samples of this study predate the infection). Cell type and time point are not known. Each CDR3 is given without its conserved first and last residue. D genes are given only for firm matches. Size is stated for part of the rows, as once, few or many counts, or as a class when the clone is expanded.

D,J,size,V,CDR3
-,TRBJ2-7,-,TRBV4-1,ASSHPGRHEQY
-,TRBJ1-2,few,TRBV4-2,ASSQTDYGYT
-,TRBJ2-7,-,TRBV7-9,ASSLGRVDEQY
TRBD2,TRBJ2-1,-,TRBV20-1,SARPTRTSASYNEQF
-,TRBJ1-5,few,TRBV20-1,SAGPNRASAQPQH
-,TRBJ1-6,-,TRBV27,ASSSLLGLSPLH
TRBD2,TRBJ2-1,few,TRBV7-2,ASSSPTIRGGEQF
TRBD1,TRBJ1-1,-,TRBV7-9,ASSLVQGGTEAF
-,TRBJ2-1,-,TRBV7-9,ASSPPAGDEQF
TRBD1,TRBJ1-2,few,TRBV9,ASSVPDRAKLNGYT
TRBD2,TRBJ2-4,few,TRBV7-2,ASSFPGTSGDAKNIQY
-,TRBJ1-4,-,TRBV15,ATSRGAASNEKLF
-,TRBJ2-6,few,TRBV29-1,SVEGVSGANVLT
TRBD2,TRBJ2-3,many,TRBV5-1,ASSLFAGGRLDTQY
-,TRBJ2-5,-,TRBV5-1,ASSLVGGQETQY
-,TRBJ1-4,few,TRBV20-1,SARPTGSDWANEKLF
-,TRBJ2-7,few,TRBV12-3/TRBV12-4,ASSYGTPEQY
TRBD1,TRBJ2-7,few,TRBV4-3,ASSQEPGTVEQY
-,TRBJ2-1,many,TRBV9,ASTPGGRYNEQF
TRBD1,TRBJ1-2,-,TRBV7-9,ASTQPRGRGGYT
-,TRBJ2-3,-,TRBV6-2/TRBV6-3,ASTRDRTDTDTQY
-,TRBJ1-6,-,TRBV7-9,ASSLVLSYNSPLH
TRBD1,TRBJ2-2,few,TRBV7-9,ASSDTGVANTGELF
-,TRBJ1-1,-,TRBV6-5,ASSYSEGLGEAF
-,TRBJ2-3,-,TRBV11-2,ASSLETATDTQY
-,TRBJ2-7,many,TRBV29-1,SVDFRPLRYEQY
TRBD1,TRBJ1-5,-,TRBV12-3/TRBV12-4,ASSSDRESSNQPQH
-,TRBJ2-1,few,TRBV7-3,ASSFTGGNEQF
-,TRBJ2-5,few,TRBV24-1,ATSQVTLGRNQETQY
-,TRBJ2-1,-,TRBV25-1,ASSEISEQF
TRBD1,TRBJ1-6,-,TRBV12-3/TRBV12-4,ASSQATGENSPLH
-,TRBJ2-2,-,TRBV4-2,ASSQDIGKGTGELF
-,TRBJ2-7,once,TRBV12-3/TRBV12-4,ASSSGATKEQY
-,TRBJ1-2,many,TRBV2,ASSDIGLRANYGYT
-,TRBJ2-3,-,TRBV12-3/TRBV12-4,ASSLVGGSDTQY
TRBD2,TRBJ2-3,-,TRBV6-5,ASSPLTSGWDTQY
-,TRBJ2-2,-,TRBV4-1,ASSQENTGELF
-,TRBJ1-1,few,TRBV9,ASSVWVDTEAF
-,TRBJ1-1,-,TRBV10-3,AISEGEEGTEAF
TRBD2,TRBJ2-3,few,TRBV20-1,SAPLERENTDTQY
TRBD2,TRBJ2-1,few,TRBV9,ASSSSGTTYNEQF
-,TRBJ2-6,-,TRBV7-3,ASSPGYSGANVLT
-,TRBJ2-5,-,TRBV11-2,ASSFRRVFTGETQY
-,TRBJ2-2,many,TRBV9,ASSFRRTLSTGELF
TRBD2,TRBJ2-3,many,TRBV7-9,ASTPLSGGTDTQY
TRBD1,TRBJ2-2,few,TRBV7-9,ASSGTGSRPGELF
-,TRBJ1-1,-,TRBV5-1,ASSSGWNTEAF
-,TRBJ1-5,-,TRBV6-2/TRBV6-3,ASSYGASNQPQH
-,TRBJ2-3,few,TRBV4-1,ASSLRGGTSTDTQY
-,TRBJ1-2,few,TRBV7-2,ASSFMGYGYT
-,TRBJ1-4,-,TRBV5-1,ASSSGEATNEKLF
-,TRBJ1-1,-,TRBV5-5,ASREVTGPEAF
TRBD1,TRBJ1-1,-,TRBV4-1,ASSQRTGYMNTEAF
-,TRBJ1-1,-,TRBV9,ASSAGGRTEAF
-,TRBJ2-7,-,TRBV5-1,ASSLSGSESYEQY
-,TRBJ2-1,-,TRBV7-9,ASSPTSLEQF
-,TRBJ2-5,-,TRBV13,ASSLGQGETQY
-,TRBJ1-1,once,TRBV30,AWNPIDRWNTEAF
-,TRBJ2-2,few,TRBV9,ASSVDWDPTNTGELF
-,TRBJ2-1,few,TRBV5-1,ASSLTGEDNEQF